The next 3 T cell receptor beta chains were all read from a single sample in a study of blood T cells in healthy people across ages. The authors ran a second PCR of roughly 7 to 11 cycles using a sample-barcoded 5' primer and a J-beta primer mix. TCRdb passed the 5' RACE reads through MiXCR, listing each CDR3 protein once. The table shows around 580,000 distinct CDR3 sequences, with under 55% occurring only once. Sequenced: blood. Source of these receptors: a man older than 75 in good health.

The chain has TRBV10-3 and TRBJ2-3, with 7 bases that match TRBD2. CDR1 and CDR2 from the germline V gene are ENHRY and SYGVKD. The ends lost 6 bases at V and 3 bases at J; junction bases unmatched: 12. CDR3 length equals 16 residues. CDR3: CAISASGRELTDTQYF. The CDR3 nucleotides read TGTGCCATCAGCGCCAGTGGGCGGGAGTTGACAGATACGCAGTATTTT.

The chain employs TRBV2 and TRBJ2-5, with 12 bases lining up with TRBD2. The CDR3 covers 15 residues. Germline lookup yields CDR1 SNHLY and CDR2 FYNNEI. J lost 2 bases, V lost 4 bases, and 2 bases had no gene match. The chain's CDR3 is CASSALAGGQETQYF. The CDR3 bases are TGTGCCAGCAGTGCGCTAGCGGGGGGGCAAGAGACCCAGTACTTC.

On this clonotype: This may be a read error, as it is one base from a much larger clone. The rearrangement joins TRBV6-5 to TRBJ2-6; D could derive from TRBD1 or TRBD2 (6 bases each). CDR1 and CDR2 from the germline V gene are MNHEY and SVGAGI. The CDR3 totals 16 residues. CDR3: CASSYSIRSGADVLTF. As DNA, the CDR3 is TGTGCCAGCAGTTACTCGATAAGGTCGGGGGCCGACGTCCTGACTTTC.